These 26 T cell receptor beta chains originate from one sample sequenced in a study of blood T cell repertoires in COVID-19. The data were produced by immunoSEQ multiplex PCR, yet TCRdb's version contains in-frame clones alone and is incomplete. Of about 170,000 clones listed, about 83% are singletons. The sequencing sample was made of peripheral blood. The receptor set was obtained from a man aged 55-75 years with acute or convalescent COVID-19.

The chain has TRBV7-3 and TRBJ2-1; 11 bases line up with TRBD2. The trim removed 5 bases at V and 7 bases at J, leaving 10 bases unmatched. The CDR3 covers 16 residues. Germline V lookup: CDR1 SGHTA, CDR2 FQGTGA. The DNA for the CDR3 is TGTGCCAGCAGCCCATACCTAGCGGGGGGCCTTAATGAGCAGTTCTTC. This gives the protein CASSPYLAGGLNEQFF.

This clone was detected once. The chain uses TRBV12-5 and TRBJ1-1; D ambiguous. Deletions cut 3 bases from V and 0 bases from J, with 5 bases between. The CDR3 totals 13 residues. The germline V gene encodes CDR1 LGHNT and CDR2 FRNRAP. As DNA, the CDR3 is TGTGCTAGTGGTTTCGGGATGAACACTGAAGCTTTCTTT. Translating gives CASGFGMNTEAFF.

The CDR3 loop is CASSKRELAGGTGETQYF. CDR3 nucleotides: TGTGCCAGCAGCAAACGGGAACTAGCGGGGGGGACGGGAGAGACCCAGTACTTC. This chain connects TRBV21-1 to TRBJ2-5; no DNA check was done on the table's D call, TRBD2. TRBV21-1 is listed as a pseudogene. The CDR3 contains 18 residues.

J is TRBJ1-5 and V is TRBV18; weak D call: TRBD1 (5 bases). Germline V gives CDR1 KGHSH, CDR2 LQKENI. With 8 bases removed from V and 5 bases from J, the gap between germline ends came to 13 bases. The CDR3 runs to 13 residues. The CDR3 DNA reads as TGTGCCAGCCTACCGGGGGGGGATCAGCCCCAGCATTTT. It translates to CASLPGGDQPQHF. Full variable domain (outside the CDR3, taken from reference TRBV18 and TRBJ1-5): NAGVMQNPRHLVRRRGQEARLRCSPMKGHSHVYWYRQLPEEGLKFMVYLQKENIIDESGMPKERFSAEFPKEGPSILRIQQVVRGDSAAYFCASLPGGDQPQHFGDGTRLSIL.

This CDR3 is CASSYSGTVNTEAFF. The CDR3 DNA sequence: TGTGCCAGCAGTTACTCGGGGACAGTGAACACTGAAGCTTTCTTT. The chain links TRBV6-5 to TRBJ1-1, with TRBD1 identical over 7 bases. After removal of 0 bases from V and 0 bases from J, the junction contained 1 base not matched to a gene. CDR1 and CDR2 (germline): MNHEY, SVGAGI. The length of the CDR3 is 15 residues.

The V and J genes are TRBV7-8 and TRBJ2-2; 8 bases align to TRBD2. V dropped 4 bases and J dropped 4; count of bases not matched to a gene: 8. The CDR3 extends over 16 amino acids. Germline V gene data show CDR1 as SGHVS and CDR2 as FQNEAQ. The CDR3, as DNA: TGTGCCAGCAGCTCTACGGGGGGGGCGCTCACCGGGGAGCTGTTTTTT. Amino acid sequence: CASSSTGGALTGELFF.

The chain joins TRBV29-1 to TRBJ1-3, with unresolved D. Germline CDR1 reads SQVTM; CDR2 reads ANQGSEA. The V gene lost 2 bases and the J gene lost 0 bases, with 8 bases spanning the gap. The CDR3 has 14 residues. In nucleotides, the CDR3 is TGCAGCGTTGAATCCGGAGACTCTGGAAACACCATATATTTT. Its protein is CSVESGDSGNTIYF.

The chain combines TRBV6-6 with TRBJ1-1; D uncertain. The CDR3 spans 12 residues. V was clipped by 4 bases and J by 2 bases, with 5 bases between them. CDR1 MNHNY and CDR2 SVGAGI come from the germline V gene (reference sequence). CDR3 loop: CASSSQNTEAFF. Written as DNA, the CDR3 is TGTGCCAGCAGTTCCCAAAACACTGAAGCTTTCTTT.

This rearrangement joins TRBV6-5 to TRBJ2-6; D gene unclear. The V gene lost 4 bases and the J gene lost 0 bases, with 7 bases spanning the gap. The CDR3 spans 15 residues. Germline CDR1 and CDR2: MNHEY and SVGAGI. The chain's CDR3 is CASSFVYSGANVLTF. CDR3 DNA: TGTGCCAGCAGTTTCGTATACTCTGGGGCCAACGTCCTGACTTTC.

This chain joins TRBV11-2 and TRBJ1-1; 9 bases are a match to TRBD1. The length of the CDR3 is 16 residues. Unmatched junction bases numbered 7, after V lost 5 bases and J lost 0 bases. The germline gives CDR1 SGHAT, CDR2 FQNNGV. The DNA of the CDR3 is TGTGCCAGCAGCCCCGGGACAGGGTTAATGAACACTGAAGCTTTCTTT. It yields the protein CASSPGTGLMNTEAFF.

In nucleotides, the CDR3 is TGCGCCAGCAGCCAATCCGTTAGCGTTGTAGCCGGGGAGCTGTTTTTT. Amino acids: CASSQSVSVVAGELFF. The rearrangement uses TRBV4-1 and TRBJ2-2; perhaps TRBD2 as D (5 bases). Trimming pared 2 bases from V and 6 bases from J, leaving 16 bases between. This CDR3 is 16 amino acids long. Germline V gene sequence: CDR1 MGHRA, CDR2 YSYEKL.

The genes are TRBV30 and TRBJ2-7; D possibly corresponds to TRBD1 (6 bases). V lost 2 bases and J lost 1, with 12 bases in between. The CDR3 has 14 residues. CDR1 is GTSNPN and CDR2 is SVGIG in the germline V gene (reference sequence). This CDR3 is CAWSSGQGSYEQYF. The CDR3 DNA reads as TGTGCCTGGAGTTCTGGGCAGGGGTCCTACGAGCAGTACTTC.

The chain couples TRBV7-3 to TRBJ2-1; TRBD1 agrees at 8 bases. Unmatched junction bases numbered 11, after V lost 5 bases and J lost 8 bases. The length of the CDR3 is 15 residues. Germline CDR1 is SGHTA and CDR2 is FQGTGA. In nucleotides, the CDR3 is TGTGCCAGCAGCGCAACAGGGGGGAAGAGGGATGAGCAGTTCTTC. Amino acids: CASSATGGKRDEQFF.

Comment on this clone: Other DNA sequences within the sample encode an identical CDR3. The chain carries TRBV19 and TRBJ1-2; 9 bases agree with TRBD1. V lost 1 base and J lost 6; bases outside the gene matches: 0. Germline CDR1 LNHDA, CDR2 SQIVND (reference sequence). CDR3 length: 13 residues. The CDR3 region has the DNA TGTGCCAGTAGTATAGGGACAGGGGATGGCTACACCTTC. The encoded protein is CASSIGTGDGYTF.

This chain joins TRBV30 and TRBJ2-7; 9 positions agree with TRBD1. From germline, CDR1 is GTSNPN and CDR2 SVGIG (reference sequence). This CDR3 contains 15 residues. The junction had 13 bases not matched to a gene; V was cut back by 4 bases and J by 6 bases. The CDR3 region is CAWTLKGGTGSEQYF. Here the CDR3 DNA reads TGTGCCTGGACCCTCAAGGGGGGGACAGGGTCCGAGCAGTACTTC.

This sequence joins TRBV10-3 and TRBJ1-5; 9 positions match TRBD1. The CDR3 loop spans 15 amino acids. The germline V gene has CDR1 ENHRY and CDR2 SYGVKD. Trimming removed 2 bases from V and 6 bases from J; junction bases left unmatched: 5. This chain's CDR3 is CAISEAGTGSQPQHF. The CDR3 nucleotides are TGTGCCATCAGTGAGGCCGGGACAGGGTCTCAGCCCCAGCATTTT.

Only one count was recorded for this clone. The CDR3 nucleotides read TGTGCCAGCAGCGCCGGGACTAGCGGGTCCAATGAGCAGTTCTTC. Encoded protein: CASSAGTSGSNEQFF. The J gene is TRBJ2-1, the V gene TRBV7-3, with 12 positions matching TRBD2. This CDR3 comprises 15 residues. Germline assignment: CDR1 SGHTA and CDR2 FQGTGA. The V and J ends lost 5 bases and 6 bases, in that order; junction bases with no gene match: 5.

The rearrangement uses TRBV30 and TRBJ2-1; 7 bases fit TRBD1. Germline CDR1 is GTSNPN and CDR2 is SVGIG (reference sequence). V trimming: 3 bases; J trimming: 10 bases; junction bases outside the gene matches: 6. The CDR3 totals 12 residues. The CDR3 is CAWSRDRDEQFF. CDR3 coding DNA: TGTGCCTGGAGCCGTGACAGGGACGAGCAGTTCTTC.

This clone was detected once. The rearrangement joins TRBV7-2 to TRBJ1-5; D is perhaps TRBD1 (6 bases). Germline V gene lookup returns CDR1 SGHTA and CDR2 FQGNSA. Trimming pared 3 bases from V and 3 bases from J, leaving 12 bases between. This CDR3 is built from 15 residues. CDR3 nucleotides: TGTGCCAGCAGCTTGGGAGGGACACCCAATCAGCCCCAGCATTTT. The encoded protein is CASSLGGTPNQPQHF.

This chain links TRBV6-5 with TRBJ1-5; D gene ambiguous. Germline V gives CDR1 MNHEY, CDR2 SVGAGI. V shed 8 bases and J shed 1 base, with 6 bases lying between them. This CDR3 spans 12 amino acids. The CDR3: CASGRSNQPQHF. CDR3 bases: TGTGCCAGCGGGCGAAGCAATCAGCCCCAGCATTTT.

As DNA, the CDR3 is TGTGCCAGCAAAGCCGGGTACGGAGAGACCCAGTACTTC. This sequence encodes CASKAGYGETQYF. The rearrangement uses TRBV2 and TRBJ2-5; D call uncertain. V shed 7 bases and J shed 4 bases, with 13 bases lying between them. The germline V gene encodes CDR1 SNHLY and CDR2 FYNNEI. CDR3 size: 13 residues.

This clone was detected once. V usage is TRBV4-1 and J usage is TRBJ2-7; perhaps TRBD1 as D (6 bases). The CDR3 spans 17 residues. Looked up from germline, CDR1 is MGHRA and CDR2 is YSYEKL. V gave up 1 base and J gave up 3 bases, with 19 bases separating them. The CDR3 DNA is TGCGCCAGCAGCCAAGGTATGTCGGCAGGGGTTCTCTACGAGCAGTACTTC. Translated: CASSQGMSAGVLYEQYF.

This clone has more than one count but fewer than ten. The chain links TRBV6-2 or TRBV6-3 to TRBJ1-1, with D unresolved. The germline CDR1 and CDR2 sequences are MNHEY and SVGEGT. The CDR3 is 13 residues long. Trimming left V 6 bases short and J 5 bases short, with 13 bases between. The CDR3 protein is CASSRDPGTEAFF. For the CDR3, the DNA is TGTGCCAGCAGCCGCGACCCGGGGACTGAAGCTTTCTTT.

The chain recombines TRBV29-1 with TRBJ2-2; 8 bases fit TRBD2. Per the germline V gene, CDR1 is SQVTM and CDR2 is ANQGSEA. V lost 0 bases to trimming and J lost 6 bases; unmatched junction nucleotides: 6. This CDR3 is built from 15 residues. The CDR3 loop is CSVEDSRGGPGELFF. The CDR3 DNA follows: TGCAGCGTTGAAGATTCTCGCGGGGGGCCCGGGGAGCTGTTTTTT.

J is TRBJ2-7 and V is TRBV5-1, with D tentatively TRBD1 (6 bases). Germline CDR1 reads SGHRS; CDR2 reads YFSETQ. The V and J ends lost 3 bases and 3 bases respectively, with 13 bases between them. The CDR3 has 14 residues. CDR3 in DNA: TGCGCCAGCAGCTCGTCGGACAGAAACTACGAGCAGTACTTC. It is translated as CASSSSDRNYEQYF.

The rearrangement uses TRBV7-2 and TRBJ2-5; 8 nucleotides agree with TRBD2. J was trimmed by 6 bases and V by 1 base; bases with no gene match: 7. CDR1 SGHTA and CDR2 FQGNSA come from the germline V gene. This CDR3 comprises 15 residues. CDR3 residues: CASSLDGGASKTQYF. DNA for the CDR3: TGTGCCAGCAGCTTAGACGGGGGGGCCTCAAAGACCCAGTACTTC.